The 30 T cell receptor beta chains below were found in one sample sequenced in a study of T cells of healthy individuals. In TCRdb, the 5' RACE reads were re-called with MiXCR into one record per CDR3 protein. This sample has about 57,000 distinct CDR3 sequences, with 15% to 20% found just once. All receptors derive from a human donor in good health.

This clonotype was picked up many times. This chain uses TRBV2 with TRBJ1-6, with 8 bases identical to TRBD1. CDR1 and CDR2 from the germline V gene are SNHLY and FYNNEI. This CDR3 has 14 amino acids. V trimming: 5 bases; J trimming: 8 bases; junction bases outside the gene matches: 5. The CDR3 spells CASSPTGGDSPLHF. CDR3 nucleotide sequence: TGTGCCAGCAGTCCAACAGGGGGAGATTCACCCCTCCACTTT.

The chain uses TRBV30 and TRBJ1-2, with 10 bases fitting TRBD1. Looked up from germline, CDR1 is GTSNPN and CDR2 is SVGIG (reference sequence). Trimming took 1 base from V and 5 from J; bases not matched to a gene: 4. The CDR3 has 14 residues. CDR3 in amino acids: CAWSGGTGVYGYTF. Here the CDR3 DNA reads TGTGCCTGGAGTGGGGGGACAGGGGTATATGGCTACACCTTC.

This clonotype came up many times. The chain joins TRBV20-1 to TRBJ2-3; D possibly corresponds to TRBD1 (6 bases). CDR1 DFQATT and CDR2 SNEGSKA come from the germline V gene (reference sequence). V was trimmed by 0 bases and J by 5 bases, leaving 9 bases between them. This CDR3 has 13 residues. DNA of the CDR3: TGCAGTGCTAGAGAGGGGGCTCTAGATACGCAGTATTTT. Its translation is CSAREGALDTQYF.

This clonotype occurred many times. This chain joins TRBV6-1 and TRBJ2-3, with a possible D match to TRBD1 (6 bases). CDR1 is MNHNS, CDR2 SASEGT, per germline. Trimming removed 7 bases at V and 0 bases at J, with 11 bases between. This CDR3 comprises 14 residues. In DNA form, the CDR3 reads TGTGCCAGCATCCCGGACAGCAGCACAGATACGCAGTATTTT. Translated: CASIPDSSTDTQYF.

This clonotype was observed many times. The chain joins TRBV27 to TRBJ2-1, with 7 positions matching TRBD1. This CDR3 is built from 14 residues. With V trimmed by 5 bases and J by 16 bases, 17 bases remained unmatched. The germline V gene has CDR1 MNHEY and CDR2 SMNVEV (reference sequence). The CDR3 sequence is CASSVWATGFSHFF. In DNA, the CDR3 is TGTGCCAGCAGTGTATGGGCGACAGGGTTTTCCCACTTCTTC.

The chain combines TRBV4-2 with TRBJ1-2; D may be TRBD1 (5 bases). Looked up from germline, CDR1 is LGHNA and CDR2 is YNFKEQ. The CDR3 is 17 amino acids. Trimming pared 0 bases from V and 2 bases from J, leaving 16 bases between. In nucleotides, the CDR3 is TGTGCCAGCAGCCAAGATCCCCGGGGGGGGGAGAACTATGGCTACACCTTC. This codes for CASSQDPRGGENYGYTF.

V usage is TRBV7-9 and J usage is TRBJ1-2; weak D call: TRBD1 (6 bases). The CDR3 sequence is 15 residues long. The V end lost 4 bases, the J end lost 7 bases, and 19 bases lay between the germline ends. Germline CDR1 and CDR2: SEHNR and FQNEAQ (reference sequence). For the CDR3, the DNA is TGTGCCAGCAGCTCCTTAAACCCACAGGGATCTGGCTACACCTTC. Translating gives CASSSLNPQGSGYTF.

Many counts were recorded for this clonotype. The rearrangement links TRBV7-3 to TRBJ1-1; weak D call: TRBD1 (6 bases). Looked up from germline, CDR1 is SGHTA and CDR2 is FQGTGA. CDR3 size: 13 residues. Deletions cut 6 bases from V and 3 bases from J, with 11 bases between. In DNA, the CDR3 is TGTGCCAGCAGTCAGGGGCGGGACACTGAAGCTTTCTTT. Encoded protein: CASSQGRDTEAFF.

The chain recombines TRBV25-1 with TRBJ2-3; possibly TRBD2 for D (5 bases). This CDR3 has 15 amino acids. Germline V gene sequence: CDR1 MGHDK, CDR2 SYGVNS. Between the trimmed V and J ends, which lost 2 bases and 0 bases, there was a span of 9 bases. CDR3 protein: CASSEGRGSTDTQYF. The CDR3 DNA reads TGTGCCAGCAGTGAAGGGCGAGGGAGCACAGATACGCAGTATTTT.

A note on this clonotype: This may be a read error: a much more frequent sequence differs by one nucleotide. The V call is TRBV28, the J call TRBJ2-1; no clear D gene. There are 15 residues in the CDR3. CDR1 is MDHEN and CDR2 is SYDVKM in the germline V gene. CDR3 in DNA: TGTGCCAGCAGTCCCCCGCCGGGTATGGGCAATGAGCAGATCTTC. Translating it yields CASSPPPGMGNEQIF.

This clonotype was picked up many times. The chain employs TRBV29-1 and TRBJ2-7; possibly TRBD1 for D (7 bases). CDR1 and CDR2 (germline): SQVTM, ANQGSEA. The CDR3 totals 13 residues. V lost 6 bases to trimming and J lost 0 bases, with 12 bases between them. This chain's CDR3 is CSVPGGTSYEQYF. CDR3 in DNA: TGCAGCGTCCCAGGGGGGACCTCCTACGAGCAGTACTTC.

Here the CDR3 DNA reads TGCGCCAGCAGCCCGCCGGGTCAGTCCTCATACTACGAGCAGTACTTC. It codes for CASSPPGQSSYYEQYF. The chain links TRBV5-1 to TRBJ2-7; D is uncertain. This CDR3 contains 16 residues. Germline-derived CDR1 and CDR2 are SGHRS and YFSETQ. V lost 4 bases and J lost 3, with 20 bases in between.

Notes on this clonotype: This may come from a read error, since a much larger clone is one base off. This chain connects TRBV12-3 or TRBV12-4 to TRBJ2-1; D unresolved. CDR3 length: 15 residues. This CDR3 reads CTSSRVLDPKSEQFF. CDR3 DNA sequence: TGTACCAGCAGTCGGGTATTGGATCCTAAATCTGAGCAGTTCTTC.

The chain recombines TRBV5-1 with TRBJ2-1; 8 positions agree with TRBD2. The CDR3 extends over 13 amino acids. Germline loops: CDR1 SGHRS, CDR2 YFSETQ. Trimming at V came to 1 base and at J to 7 bases, leaving 1 base not matched to a gene. The CDR3 sequence is CASSLTSGNEQFF. As DNA, the CDR3 is TGCGCCAGCAGCTTGACTAGCGGTAATGAGCAGTTCTTC.

This clonotype was observed many times. The chain joins TRBV5-6 to TRBJ1-1, with a weak D call TRBD1 (5 bases). V was cut by 4 bases and J by 0 bases, with 16 bases left in between. Germline values: CDR1 SGHDT, CDR2 YYEEEE. CDR3 length: 16 residues. CDR3 coding DNA: TGTGCCAGCAGCAGGGGACTCTCCTACTTGAACACTGAAGCTTTCTTT. This encodes CASSRGLSYLNTEAFF.

This clonotype was picked up a small number of times. V and J are TRBV12-3 or TRBV12-4 and TRBJ1-3; D is ambiguous. This CDR3 has 11 residues. V shed 7 bases and J shed 4 bases, with 5 bases lying between them. CDR3 sequence reads: CASNVGNTIYF. In DNA, the CDR3 is TGTGCCAGCAATGTAGGAAACACCATATATTTT.

The chain recombines TRBV2 with TRBJ2-3; perhaps TRBD2 as D (6 bases). Germline V gene sequence: CDR1 SNHLY, CDR2 FYNNEI. The V end was cut by 2 bases, the J end by 4 bases, with 10 bases between. The CDR3 contains 14 residues. CDR3 bases: TGTGCCAGCAGTGAACTGACTAGGCCAGATACGCAGTATTTT. This sequence encodes CASSELTRPDTQYF.

The V and J genes are TRBV27 and TRBJ2-3; no clear D gene. Trimming took 2 bases from V and 0 from J, leaving 18 bases between them. The V gene's germline CDR1 is MNHEY and CDR2 SMNVEV (reference sequence). The CDR3 consists of 18 residues. CDR3 coding DNA: TGTGCCAGCAGTTTAAGTAGCAGACACTTCACTAGCACAGATACGCAGTATTTT. Translating gives CASSLSSRHFTSTDTQYF.

This clonotype was counted many times. V usage is TRBV29-1 and J usage is TRBJ1-1; D is perhaps TRBD1 (5 bases). V was clipped by 3 bases and J by 4 bases, with 12 bases between them. CDR3 length: 13 residues. Per germline, CDR1 SQVTM and CDR2 ANQGSEA. The CDR3 protein is CSVDRESSTEAFF. The CDR3 DNA reads as TGCAGCGTTGACAGGGAGAGTAGCACTGAAGCTTTCTTT.

Turning to this clonotype: An end of the junction differs from the germline gene, which may be a read error. CDR3 coding DNA: TGTGCCACCAGTTACGGCAGGGGCTACGAGCAGTACTTC. It encodes CATSYGRGYEQYF. The rearrangement joins TRBV6-5 to TRBJ2-7, with D perhaps matching TRBD1 (6 bases). The CDR3 totals 13 residues. The germline V gene has CDR1 MNHEY and CDR2 SVGAGI.

This clonotype turned up a few times. The rearrangement links TRBV11-2 to TRBJ2-3; the match to TRBD2 covers 7 bases. CDR3 length equals 12 residues. Germline CDR1 is SGHAT and CDR2 is FQNNGV. The V and J ends lost 5 bases and 6 bases, in that order; junction bases with no gene match: 2. The CDR3 region is CASSRGGDTQYF. The CDR3 nucleotides read TGTGCCAGCAGCCGGGGAGGGGATACGCAGTATTTT.

This sequence joins TRBV7-3 and TRBJ1-1; TRBD1 matches at 7 bases. Trimming took 4 bases from V and 9 from J; bases not matched to a gene: 5. This CDR3 has 12 residues. CDR1 SGHTA and CDR2 FQGTGA come from the germline V gene. The CDR3 is CASSSRTGQAFF. The CDR3 DNA is TGTGCCAGCAGCTCTCGGACAGGTCAAGCTTTCTTT.

The chain combines TRBV28 with TRBJ2-5; weak D call: TRBD2 (6 bases). In germline, CDR1 is MDHEN, CDR2 SYDVKM. The CDR3 totals 13 residues. Deletions cut 7 bases from V and 5 bases from J, with 14 bases between. The CDR3 DNA reads TGTGCCAGCATCGGGTCGGGGGTGGAGACCCAGTACTTC. Protein sequence: CASIGSGVETQYF.

A few counts support this clonotype. This rearrangement joins TRBV5-5 to TRBJ2-4; D call uncertain. V lost 0 bases and J 0 bases, leaving 4 bases between the germline ends. CDR1 SGHKS and CDR2 YYEKEE come from the germline V gene (reference sequence). The CDR3 runs to 14 residues. The CDR3 DNA follows: TGTGCCAGCAGCTTGGTACTAGCCAAAAACATTCAGTACTTC. Translating it yields CASSLVLAKNIQYF.

This clonotype has at least ten counts. CDR3 sequence: CAWSVVRAPYNEQFF. In DNA, the CDR3 is TGTGCCTGGAGTGTAGTCAGGGCTCCCTACAATGAGCAGTTCTTC. V is TRBV30 and J is TRBJ2-1; maybe TRBD1 (5 bases). The CDR3 extends over 15 amino acids. Germline lookup yields CDR1 GTSNPN and CDR2 SVGIG (reference sequence). V lost 0 bases, J lost 2 bases, and 11 bases lay in between.

This clonotype was observed a few times. The chain has TRBV25-1 and TRBJ2-3; TRBD2 might be the D (7 bases). The germline V gene has CDR1 MGHDK and CDR2 SYGVNS. This CDR3 is built from 16 residues. The V end lost 8 bases, the J end lost 0 bases, and 18 bases lay between the germline ends. DNA for the CDR3: TGTGCCAGCGGGGGGGTCGGGCAGGGGAGCACAGATACGCAGTATTTT. As protein: CASGGVGQGSTDTQYF.

J is TRBJ1-1 and V is TRBV29-1; no definite D call. This CDR3 spans 12 amino acids. Trimming took 4 bases from V and 8 from J, leaving 14 bases between them. The V gene's germline CDR1 is SQVTM and CDR2 ANQGSEA. The CDR3 region is CSVVQRDIEAFF. In DNA form, the CDR3 reads TGCAGCGTTGTACAGCGGGATATCGAAGCTTTCTTT. The complete variable domain, with remaining parts taken from reference TRBV29-1 and TRBJ1-1, reads SAVISQKPSRDICQRGTSLTIQCQVDSQVTMMFWYRQQPGQSLTLIATANQGSEATYESGFVIDKFPISRPNLTFSTLTVSNMSPEDSSIYLCSVVQRDIEAFFGQGTRLTVV.

This clonotype was seen more than once but under ten times. The J gene is TRBJ2-7, the V gene TRBV3-1; 11 positions agree with TRBD2. The V gene's germline CDR1 is LGHDT and CDR2 YNNKEL (reference sequence). J gave up 6 bases and V 4 bases, and 8 bases lay outside the gene matches. There are 15 residues in the CDR3. The CDR3 loop is CASSRRLAGRSEQYF. The CDR3 region has the DNA TGTGCCAGCAGCCGGCGACTAGCGGGGAGGAGCGAGCAGTACTTC.

This clonotype has just a few counts. J is TRBJ1-2 and V is TRBV6-6; D is perhaps TRBD1 (5 bases). V lost 6 bases and J 7 bases, leaving 15 bases between the germline ends. There are 13 residues in the CDR3. Germline V gene sequence: CDR1 MNHNY, CDR2 SVGAGI (reference sequence). Here the CDR3 reads CASSQPGMGGYTF. Written as DNA, the CDR3 is TGTGCCAGCAGCCAACCAGGGATGGGTGGCTACACCTTC.

The sample holds one count of this clonotype. The chain links TRBV6-2 or TRBV6-3 to TRBJ1-2, with D uncertain. This CDR3 is 15 amino acids long. From germline, CDR1 is MNHEY and CDR2 SVGEGT. V lost 6 bases and J lost 4, with 18 bases in between. The CDR3 nucleotides read TGTGCCAGCAGCCTCAACCCCCCCGCTGCCTATGGCTACACCTTC. It is translated as CASSLNPPAAYGYTF.